This TCR beta chain was sequenced in a study of vaccination and CD4 T cells after COVID-19 (dated by TCRdb to 2022 to 2024). In the study overall: Convalescent patients had a positive SARS-CoV-2 result on nasal swab PCR, and of these patients, nine had mild disease and one had severe disease. For stimulating the cultures, overlapping spike peptide pools were used, derived from SARS-CoV-2 as well as from the common cold coronaviruses HCoV-NL63, HCoV-OC43 and HCoV-229E. Control cultures used a CEFX viral epitope pool as positive control, an HIV-1 Nef peptide pool as negative control, or no peptide. Post-COVID blood samples were collected from convalescent patients a median of around 100 days after diagnosis, with a range of about 30 to 161 days. The time from the second vaccine dose to post-vaccine blood sampling had a median of roughly 79 days and ranged from roughly 12 to 250 days. Two doses of either the Pfizer-BioNTech BNT162b2 vaccine (n=8) or the Moderna mRNA-1273 vaccine (n=2) were administered to participants. The convalescent cohort included six males and four females, with two Hispanic individuals, seven Caucasians, two Asians and one multiracial person. In roughly eleven COVID-19 convalescent patients and a handful of infection-naive healthy vaccine recipients, the spike-specific CD4+ TCR repertoire before mRNA vaccination was compared with the repertoire after mRNA vaccination. The full study reports these points: Only a relatively small number of convalescent patients were included in the study, and early timepoints following natural infection were not analyzed. The median count of SARS-CoV-2-reactive clonotypes went up from around 23 after infection to a few dozen after vaccination, although the change was not significant. Among the post-vaccine SARS-CoV-2-reactive clones in convalescent patients, a median 86.3% showed up only after vaccination, which suggests vaccine-specific priming. In convalescent patients, nearly all vaccine-specific clones (304 of 307) were found to be mono-reactive for SARS-CoV-2 spike rather than cross-reactive with common cold coronaviruses.

The sample holds a few counts of this clonotype. This receptor's antigen is unknown. Per-base quality was not reported, and no clone a single base away is much larger than it. The treatment or condition label, as the study defines it: roughly 11-day PBMC culture with coronavirus spike peptide pools or control peptides (ViraFEST assay). To expand antigen-specific T cells with peptide pools and then pick out the expanded clonotypes through TCR sequencing, the study relied on the ViraFEST assay. The positive SARS-CoV-2 PCR tests of the convalescent patients were dated from March to December 2020, before the Alpha, Beta and Delta variants emerged in the United States. Each well held millions of PBMCs cultured in IMDM containing around 5% human AB serum and around 9.2 IU/ml IL-2, with about 9.1 ug/ml peptide pools added. On days 3 and 7, half of the culture medium was replaced with fresh IL-2-containing medium. After 10 to 11 days of culture, CD4+ T cells were isolated by negative selection using the EasySep CD4+ T cell isolation kit. Ficoll-Paque Plus gradient centrifugation was used to isolate PBMCs from whole blood, and the isolated PBMCs were then either used fresh or cryopreserved at -140C. In general, triplicate wells were set up for every culture condition.

Library creation used PCR. TCR sequencing of DNA from cultured CD4+ T cells used the Oncomine TCR Beta short-read assay at the Johns Hopkins FTIC core. Genomic DNA was extracted from the cultured CD4+ T cells with the QIAamp micro DNA kit. Oncomine TCR Beta libraries made from cultured CD4+ T cells were pooled using unique dual indexes and sequenced on an Illumina iSeq 100. The authors processed their data as follows. Non-productive sequences were removed, and CDR3s that did not start with C, did not end with F or W, or were shorter than 7 amino acids were discarded. The MANAFEST web application was used to identify antigen-specific clonotypes by comparing peptide-stimulated wells against reference wells and other culture wells. An FDR below 0.05, an odds ratio above 5, and a productive frequency above 0.1% in at least two of three replicate wells were required for clones to be considered positive. Cross-reactive clonotypes were defined as significantly expanded in both SARS-CoV-2 spike wells and at least one common cold coronavirus spike condition. Levenshtein distances (stringdist) and unrooted phylogenetic trees (ape) in R version 3.6.1 were used to assess CDR3 homology. Through fastp at Q25 and MiXCR, TCRdb rebuilt clones from the public reads, retaining in-frame beta chains. Each record represents a unique CDR3 protein, reported with the most common genes and DNA among its rows. Clone size and V and J calls follow TCRdb, not the original study. This sample has some 15,000 distinct CDR3 sequences in its table, and around 55% of those were observed once. The ten largest clones take up around an eighth of the sample.

The CDR3 sequence holds 12 residues, the cysteine and phenylalanine included. The sequence is cut down to CDR3 DNA, 36 bases in frame from base 1. As encoded in the germline V gene (reference sequence), CDR1 is DFQATT while CDR2 is SNEGSKA. The receptor chain draws on TRBV20-1 and TRBJ1-2, with TRBD1 perhaps the D gene, on 5 matching bases. The source material was CD4+ T cells from blood, cultured in vitro. This clonotype was obtained from a human donor who had recovered from COVID-19. The CDR3 here reads CTTEVGGYGYTF. At the DNA level, the sequence is TGCACCACTGAGGTCGGGGGCTATGGCTACACCTTC.